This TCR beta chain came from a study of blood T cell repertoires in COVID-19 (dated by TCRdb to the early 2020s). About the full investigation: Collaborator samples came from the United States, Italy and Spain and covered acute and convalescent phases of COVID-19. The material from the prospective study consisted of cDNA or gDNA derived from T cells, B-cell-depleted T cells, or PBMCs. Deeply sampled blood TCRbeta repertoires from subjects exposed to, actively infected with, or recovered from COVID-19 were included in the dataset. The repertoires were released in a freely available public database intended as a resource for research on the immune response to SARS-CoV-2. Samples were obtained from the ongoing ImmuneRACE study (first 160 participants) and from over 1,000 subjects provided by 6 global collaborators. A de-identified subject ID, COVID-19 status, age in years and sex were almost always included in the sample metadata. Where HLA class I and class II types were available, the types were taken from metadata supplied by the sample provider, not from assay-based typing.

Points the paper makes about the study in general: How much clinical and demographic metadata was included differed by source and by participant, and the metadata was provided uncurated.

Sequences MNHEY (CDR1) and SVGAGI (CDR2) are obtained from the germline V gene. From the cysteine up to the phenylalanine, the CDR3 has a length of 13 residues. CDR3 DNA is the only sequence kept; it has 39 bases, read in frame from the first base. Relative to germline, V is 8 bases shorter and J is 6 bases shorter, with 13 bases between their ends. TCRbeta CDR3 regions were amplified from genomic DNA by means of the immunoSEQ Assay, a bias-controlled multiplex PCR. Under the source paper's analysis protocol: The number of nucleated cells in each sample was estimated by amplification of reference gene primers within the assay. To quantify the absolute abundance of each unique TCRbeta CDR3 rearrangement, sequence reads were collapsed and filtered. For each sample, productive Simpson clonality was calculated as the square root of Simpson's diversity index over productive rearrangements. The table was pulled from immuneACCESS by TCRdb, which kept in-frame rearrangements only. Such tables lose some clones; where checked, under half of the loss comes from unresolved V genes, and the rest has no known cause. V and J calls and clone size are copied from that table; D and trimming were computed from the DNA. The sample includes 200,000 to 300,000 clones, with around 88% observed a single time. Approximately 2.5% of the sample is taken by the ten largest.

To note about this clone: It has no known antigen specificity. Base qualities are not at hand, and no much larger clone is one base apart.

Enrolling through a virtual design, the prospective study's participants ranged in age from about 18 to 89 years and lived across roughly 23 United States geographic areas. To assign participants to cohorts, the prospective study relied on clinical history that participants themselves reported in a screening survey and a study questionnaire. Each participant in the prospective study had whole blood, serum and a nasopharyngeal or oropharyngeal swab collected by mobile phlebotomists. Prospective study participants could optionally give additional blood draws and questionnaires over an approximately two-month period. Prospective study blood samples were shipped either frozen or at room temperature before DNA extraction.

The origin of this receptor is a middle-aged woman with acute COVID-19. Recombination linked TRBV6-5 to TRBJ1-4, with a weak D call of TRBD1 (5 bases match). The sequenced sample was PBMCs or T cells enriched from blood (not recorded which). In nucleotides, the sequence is TGTGCCAGCGCCCGACAGAGAGATGAAAAACTGTTTTTT. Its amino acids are CASARQRDEKLFF.